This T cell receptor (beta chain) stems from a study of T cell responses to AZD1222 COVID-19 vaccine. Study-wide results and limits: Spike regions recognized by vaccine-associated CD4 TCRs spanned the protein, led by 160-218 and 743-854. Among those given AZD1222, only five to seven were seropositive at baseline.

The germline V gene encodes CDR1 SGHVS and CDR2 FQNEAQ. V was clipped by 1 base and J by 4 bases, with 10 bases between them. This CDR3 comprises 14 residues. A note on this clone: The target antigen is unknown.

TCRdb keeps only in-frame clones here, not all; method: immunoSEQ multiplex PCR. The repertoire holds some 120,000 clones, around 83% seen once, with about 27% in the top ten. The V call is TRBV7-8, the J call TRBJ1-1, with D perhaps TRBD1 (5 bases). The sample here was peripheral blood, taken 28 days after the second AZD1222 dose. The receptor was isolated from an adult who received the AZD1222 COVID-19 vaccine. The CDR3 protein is CASSLGGQGTEAFF. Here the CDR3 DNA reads TGTGCCAGCAGCTTAGGGGGTCAGGGCACTGAAGCTTTCTTT.